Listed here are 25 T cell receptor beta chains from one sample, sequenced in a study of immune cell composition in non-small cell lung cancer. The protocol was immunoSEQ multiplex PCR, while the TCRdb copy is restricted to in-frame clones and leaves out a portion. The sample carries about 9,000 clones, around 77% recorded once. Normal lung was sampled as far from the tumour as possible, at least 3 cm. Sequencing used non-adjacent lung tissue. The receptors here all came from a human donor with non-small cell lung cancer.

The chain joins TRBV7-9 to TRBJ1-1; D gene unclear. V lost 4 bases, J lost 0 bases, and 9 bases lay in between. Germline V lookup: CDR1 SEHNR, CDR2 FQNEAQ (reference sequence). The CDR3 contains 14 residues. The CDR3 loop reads CASSSFNVNTEAFF. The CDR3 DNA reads TGTGCCAGCAGCTCATTCAATGTGAACACTGAAGCTTTCTTT.

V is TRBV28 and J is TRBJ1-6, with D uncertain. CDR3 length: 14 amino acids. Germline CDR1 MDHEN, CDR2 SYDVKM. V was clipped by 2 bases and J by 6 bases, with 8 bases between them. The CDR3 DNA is TGTGCCAGCAGTTTAGGTCAGACTAATTCACCCCTCCACTTT. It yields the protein CASSLGQTNSPLHF.

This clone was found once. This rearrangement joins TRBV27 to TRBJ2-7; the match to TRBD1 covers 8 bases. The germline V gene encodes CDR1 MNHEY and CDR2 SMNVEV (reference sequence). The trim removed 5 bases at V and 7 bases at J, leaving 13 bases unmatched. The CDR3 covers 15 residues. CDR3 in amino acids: CASSDRGQAFFEQYF. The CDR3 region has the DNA TGTGCCAGCAGTGATAGGGGACAGGCGTTCTTTGAGCAGTACTTC.

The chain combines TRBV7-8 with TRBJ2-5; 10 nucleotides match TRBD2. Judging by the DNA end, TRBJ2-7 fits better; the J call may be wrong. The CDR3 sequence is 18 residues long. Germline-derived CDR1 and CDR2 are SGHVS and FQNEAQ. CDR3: CASSSSVERGGRGYEQYF. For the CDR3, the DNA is TGTGCCAGCAGCTCCAGTGTGGAGCGGGGGGGCCGTGGGTACGAGCAGTACTTC.

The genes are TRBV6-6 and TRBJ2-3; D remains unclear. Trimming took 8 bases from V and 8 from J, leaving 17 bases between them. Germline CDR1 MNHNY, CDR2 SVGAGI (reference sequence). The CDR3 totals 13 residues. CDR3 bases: TGTGCCAGCGCCTATTCGTCCCCCGGTACGCAGTATTTT. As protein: CASAYSSPGTQYF.

The CDR3, as DNA: TGTGCCAGCGGCGGACAGACCAGCTCCTACAATGAGCAGTTCTTC. As protein: CASGGQTSSYNEQFF. The chain is built from TRBV7-2 and TRBJ2-1; D perhaps matches TRBD1 (6 bases). Germline lookup yields CDR1 SGHTA and CDR2 FQGNSA. This CDR3 is 15 amino acids long. The V and J ends lost 8 bases and 0 bases respectively, with 14 bases between them.

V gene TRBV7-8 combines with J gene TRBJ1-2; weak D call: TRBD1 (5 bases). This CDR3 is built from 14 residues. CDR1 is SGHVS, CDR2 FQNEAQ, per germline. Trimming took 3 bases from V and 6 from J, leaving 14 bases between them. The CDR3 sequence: CASSFSPGGNGYTF. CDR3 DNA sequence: TGTGCCAGCAGCTTCTCCCCGGGGGGAAATGGCTACACCTTC.

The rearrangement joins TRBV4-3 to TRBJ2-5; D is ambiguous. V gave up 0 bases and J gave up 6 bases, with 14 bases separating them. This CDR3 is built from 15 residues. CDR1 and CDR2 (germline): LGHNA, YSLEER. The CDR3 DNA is TGCGCCAGCAGCCAAGAACACGGACCCCGGCAGACCCAGTACTTC. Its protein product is CASSQEHGPRQTQYF.

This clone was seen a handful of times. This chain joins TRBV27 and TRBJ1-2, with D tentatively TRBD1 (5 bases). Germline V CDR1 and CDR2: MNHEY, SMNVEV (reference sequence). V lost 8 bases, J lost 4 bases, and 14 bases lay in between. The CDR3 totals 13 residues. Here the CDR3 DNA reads TGTGCCAGCGCATGGGACGGCAGCTATGGCTACACCTTC. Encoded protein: CASAWDGSYGYTF.

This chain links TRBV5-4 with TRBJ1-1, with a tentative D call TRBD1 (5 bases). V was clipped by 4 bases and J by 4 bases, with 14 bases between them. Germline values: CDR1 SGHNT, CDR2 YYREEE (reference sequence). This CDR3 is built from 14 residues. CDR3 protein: CASSDGRGGTEAFF. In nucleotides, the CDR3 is TGTGCCAGCAGCGATGGGAGGGGTGGCACTGAAGCTTTCTTT.

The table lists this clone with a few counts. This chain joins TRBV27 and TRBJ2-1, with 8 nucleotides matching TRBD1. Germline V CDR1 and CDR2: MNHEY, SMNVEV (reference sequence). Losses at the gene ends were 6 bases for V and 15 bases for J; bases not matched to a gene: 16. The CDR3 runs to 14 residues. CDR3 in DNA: TGTGCCAGCAGGCTGACCGGGACAGGAGGAGGGCTGTTCTTC. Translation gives CASRLTGTGGGLFF.

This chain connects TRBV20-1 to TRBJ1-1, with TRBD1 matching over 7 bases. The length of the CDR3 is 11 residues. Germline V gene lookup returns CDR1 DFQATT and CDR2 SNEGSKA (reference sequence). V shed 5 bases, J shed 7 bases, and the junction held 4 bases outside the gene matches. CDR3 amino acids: CSAVGTVEAFF. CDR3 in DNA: TGCAGTGCTGTGGGGACAGTTGAAGCTTTCTTT.

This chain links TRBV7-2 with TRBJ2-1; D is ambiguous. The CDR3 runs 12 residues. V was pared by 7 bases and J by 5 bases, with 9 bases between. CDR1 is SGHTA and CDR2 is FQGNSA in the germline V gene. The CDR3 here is CASTLTDNEQFF. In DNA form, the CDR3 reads TGTGCCAGCACCCTTACCGACAATGAGCAGTTCTTC. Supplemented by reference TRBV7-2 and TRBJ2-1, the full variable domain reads GAGVSQSPSNKVTEKGKDVELRCDPISGHTALYWYRQSLGQGLEFLIYFQGNSAPDKSGLPSDRFSAERTGGSVSTLTIQRTQQEDSAVYLCASTLTDNEQFFGPGTRLTVL.

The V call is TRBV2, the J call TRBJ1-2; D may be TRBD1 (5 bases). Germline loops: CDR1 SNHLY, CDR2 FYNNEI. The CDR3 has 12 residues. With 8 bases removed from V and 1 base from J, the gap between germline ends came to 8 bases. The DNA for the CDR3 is TGTGCCAGCGGGACGGGTAACTATGGCTACACCTTC. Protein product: CASGTGNYGYTF.

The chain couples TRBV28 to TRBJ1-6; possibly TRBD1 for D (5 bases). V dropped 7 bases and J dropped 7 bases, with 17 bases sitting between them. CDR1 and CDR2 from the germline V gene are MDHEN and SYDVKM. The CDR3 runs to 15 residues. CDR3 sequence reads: CASTPSRGANSPLHF. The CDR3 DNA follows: TGTGCCAGCACCCCCTCCCGAGGGGCAAATTCACCCCTCCACTTT. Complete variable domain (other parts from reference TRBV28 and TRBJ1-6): DVKVTQSSRYLVKRTGEKVFLECVQDMDHENMFWYRQDPGLGLRLIYFSYDVKMKEKGDIPEGYSVSREKKERFSLILESASTNQTSMYLCASTPSRGANSPLHFGNGTRLTVT.

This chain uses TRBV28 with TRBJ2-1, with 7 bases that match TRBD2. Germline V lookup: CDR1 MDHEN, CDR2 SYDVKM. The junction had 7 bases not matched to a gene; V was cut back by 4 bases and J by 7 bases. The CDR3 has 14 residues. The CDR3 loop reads CASSSSGRRNEQFF. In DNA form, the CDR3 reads TGTGCCAGCAGTTCTAGCGGCCGGCGGAATGAGCAGTTCTTC.

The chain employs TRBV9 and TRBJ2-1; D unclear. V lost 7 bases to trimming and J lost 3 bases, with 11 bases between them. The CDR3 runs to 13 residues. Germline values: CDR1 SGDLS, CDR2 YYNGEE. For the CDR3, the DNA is TGTGCCAGCTCCCAGGCCCGCTACAATGAGCAGTTCTTC. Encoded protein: CASSQARYNEQFF.

The CDR3 region is CASSYGAGDTGELFF. As DNA, the CDR3 is TGTGCCAGCAGTTACGGGGCAGGGGACACCGGGGAGCTGTTTTTT. This chain joins TRBV6-5 and TRBJ2-2, with D maybe TRBD1 (6 bases). The V end was cut by 2 bases, the J end by 3 bases, with 10 bases between. Germline V gene sequence: CDR1 MNHEY, CDR2 SVGAGI. CDR3 length: 15 amino acids.

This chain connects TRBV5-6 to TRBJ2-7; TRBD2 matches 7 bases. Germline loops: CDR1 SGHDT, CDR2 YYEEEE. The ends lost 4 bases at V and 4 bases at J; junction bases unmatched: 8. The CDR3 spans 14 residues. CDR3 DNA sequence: TGTGCCAGCAGCGTCAGCGGGACGGATTACGAGCAGTACTTC. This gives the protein CASSVSGTDYEQYF. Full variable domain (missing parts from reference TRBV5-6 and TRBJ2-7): DAGVTQSPTHLIKTRGQQVTLRCSPKSGHDTVSWYQQALGQGPQFIFQYYEEEERQRGNFPDRFSGHQFPNYSSELNVNALLLGDSALYLCASSVSGTDYEQYFGPGTRLTVT.

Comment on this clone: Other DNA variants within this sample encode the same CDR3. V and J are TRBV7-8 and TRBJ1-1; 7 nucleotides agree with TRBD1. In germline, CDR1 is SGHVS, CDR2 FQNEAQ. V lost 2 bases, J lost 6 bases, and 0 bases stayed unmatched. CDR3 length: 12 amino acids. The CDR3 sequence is CASSLTGAEAFF. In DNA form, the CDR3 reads TGTGCCAGCAGCTTAACAGGGGCTGAAGCTTTCTTT.

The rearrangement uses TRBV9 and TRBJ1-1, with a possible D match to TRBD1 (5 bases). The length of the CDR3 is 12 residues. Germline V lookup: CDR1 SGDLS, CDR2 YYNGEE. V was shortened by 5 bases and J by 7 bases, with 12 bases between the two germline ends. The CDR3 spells CASRSTGLEAFF. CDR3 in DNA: TGTGCCAGCAGATCAACAGGACTTGAAGCTTTCTTT.

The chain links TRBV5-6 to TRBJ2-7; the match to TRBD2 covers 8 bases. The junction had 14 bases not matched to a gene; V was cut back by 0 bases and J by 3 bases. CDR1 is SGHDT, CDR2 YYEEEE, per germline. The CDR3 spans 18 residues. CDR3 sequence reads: CASSLATGGGGKSYEQYF. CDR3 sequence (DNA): TGTGCCAGCAGCTTGGCTACCGGGGGGGGAGGAAAGAGCTACGAGCAGTACTTC.

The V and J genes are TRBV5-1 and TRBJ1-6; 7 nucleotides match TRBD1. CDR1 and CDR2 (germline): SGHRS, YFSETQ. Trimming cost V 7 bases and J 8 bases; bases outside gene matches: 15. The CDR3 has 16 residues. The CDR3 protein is CASSLTVIDRDSPLHF. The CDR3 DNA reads TGCGCCAGCTCCCTTACGGTTATAGACAGGGATTCACCCCTCCACTTT.

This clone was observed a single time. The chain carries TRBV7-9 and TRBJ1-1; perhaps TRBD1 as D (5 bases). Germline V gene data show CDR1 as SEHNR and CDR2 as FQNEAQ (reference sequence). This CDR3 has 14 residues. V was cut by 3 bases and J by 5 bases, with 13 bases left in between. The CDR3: CASSLIGAGTEAFF. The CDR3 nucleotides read TGTGCCAGCAGCTTGATCGGGGCAGGGACTGAAGCTTTCTTT.

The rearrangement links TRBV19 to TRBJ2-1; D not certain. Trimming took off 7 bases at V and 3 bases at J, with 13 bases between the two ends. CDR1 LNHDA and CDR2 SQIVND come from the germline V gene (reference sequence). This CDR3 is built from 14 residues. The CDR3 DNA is TGTGCCAGTACCCCCAGAGCCCGCTACAATGAGCAGTTCTTC. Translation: CASTPRARYNEQFF.